This is a list of T cell receptor beta chains from one sample in a study of OX40 agonist ivuxolimab in advanced cancers. TCRdb's table, derived via immunoSEQ multiplex PCR, lists solely in-frame clones and lacks some. The sample yields some 80,000 clones, around 87% seen once. Material: CD4+ or CD8+ T cells sorted from blood, obtained in a trial of the OX40 agonist ivuxolimab. The source of these receptors is an adult with an advanced solid tumor such as melanoma, head and neck, liver or kidney cancer. The CDR3 runs from the conserved cysteine through the conserved F or W. Each record gives: V gene, J gene, D gene, clone size, CDR3 protein, CDR3 DNA. D genes are given only for firm matches. Rows give clone size only sometimes, using once, few, many, or a class for an expanded clone.

V: TRBV7-7
J: TRBJ1-5
D: NA
size: NA
CDR3: CASSLLRQPQHF
DNA: TGTGCTAGCAGCTTACTCAGACAGCCCCAGCATTTT

V: TRBV19
J: TRBJ1-2
D: NA
size: NA
CDR3: CASTMVGSRGYTF
DNA: TGTGCCAGTACCATGGTGGGATCTCGCGGCTACACCTTC

V: TRBV7-2
J: TRBJ1-1
D: NA
size: NA
CDR3: CASTQPGTNTEAFF
DNA: TGTGCCAGCACCCAACCGGGAACTAACACTGAAGCTTTCTTT

V: TRBV7-8
J: TRBJ1-5
D: NA
size: few
CDR3: CASSLGSFGNQPQHF
DNA: TGTGCCAGCAGCTTAGGCAGCTTCGGAAATCAGCCCCAGCATTTT

V: TRBV28
J: TRBJ2-1
D: NA
size: NA
CDR3: CASINRGGPYNEQFF
DNA: TGTGCCAGCATTAATAGGGGGGGGCCCTACAATGAGCAGTTCTTC

V: TRBV6-1
J: TRBJ2-7
D: NA
size: NA
CDR3: CASSEAGDGYEQYF
DNA: TGTGCCAGCAGTGAAGCTGGGGACGGCTACGAGCAGTACTTC

V: TRBV7-9
J: TRBJ2-1
D: NA
size: NA
CDR3: CASSLAGIYNEQFF
DNA: TGTGCCAGCAGCTTAGCGGGGATCTACAATGAGCAGTTCTTC

V: TRBV7-8
J: TRBJ2-3
D: NA
size: NA
CDR3: CASTKGRPDTQYF
DNA: TGTGCCAGCACGAAGGGGCGCCCAGATACGCAGTATTTT

V: TRBV20-1
J: TRBJ1-2
D: NA
size: NA
CDR3: CSGGEGYGYTF
DNA: TGCAGTGGTGGGGAGGGGTATGGCTACACCTTC

V: TRBV5-4
J: TRBJ2-1
D: NA
size: NA
CDR3: CASSSLTQGYSNNEQFF
DNA: TGTGCCAGCAGCTCCCTAACGCAGGGATATTCTAACAATGAGCAGTTCTTC

V: TRBV7-2
J: TRBJ2-4
D: NA
size: NA
CDR3: CASSLAGRQAKNIQYF
DNA: TGTGCCAGCAGCTTAGCGGGACGCCAAGCCAAAAACATTCAGTACTTC

V: TRBV6-1
J: TRBJ2-6
D: NA
size: NA
CDR3: CASTPGRSGANVLTF
DNA: TGTGCCAGCACCCCGGGGCGGTCTGGGGCCAACGTCCTGACTTTC

V: TRBV29-1
J: TRBJ2-3
D: NA
size: NA
CDR3: CSVGRDTVTTDTQYF
DNA: TGCAGCGTGGGCCGGGACACAGTGACCACAGATACGCAGTATTTT

V: TRBV28
J: TRBJ1-5
D: NA
size: NA
CDR3: CASTHTSNQPQHF
DNA: TGTGCCAGCACCCATACTAGCAATCAGCCCCAGCATTTT

V: TRBV19
J: TRBJ2-7
D: NA
size: NA
CDR3: CASSIGRSSYEQYF
DNA: TGTGCCAGTAGTATAGGCCGTAGCTCCTACGAGCAGTACTTC

V: TRBV18
J: TRBJ1-6
D: NA
size: NA
CDR3: CASSPIQGRNSPLHF
DNA: TGTGCCAGCTCACCAATTCAGGGAAGGAATTCACCCCTCCACTTT

V: TRBV28
J: TRBJ2-6
D: NA
size: NA
CDR3: CASSRARSGANVLTF
DNA: TGTGCCAGCAGTAGGGCCCGCTCTGGGGCCAACGTCCTGACTTTC

V: TRBV18
J: TRBJ2-7
D: TRBD1
size: NA
CDR3: CASSPLDRATPYEQYF
DNA: TGTGCCAGCTCACCTCTTGACAGGGCTACCCCCTACGAGCAGTACTTC

V: TRBV11-3
J: TRBJ2-2
D: NA
size: NA
CDR3: CASSPQGGPSTGELFF
DNA: TGTGCCAGCAGCCCACAAGGGGGACCATCCACCGGGGAGCTGTTTTTT

V: TRBV14
J: TRBJ2-1
D: NA
size: NA
CDR3: CASSQPQPAEQFF
DNA: TGTGCCAGCAGCCAACCCCAACCGGCTGAGCAGTTCTTC

V: TRBV5-4
J: TRBJ1-1
D: TRBD1
size: NA
CDR3: CASSLVGTGNTEAFF
DNA: TGTGCCAGCAGCTTGGTCGGGACAGGGAACACTGAAGCTTTCTTT

V: TRBV2
J: TRBJ2-5
D: TRBD2
size: NA
CDR3: CASSNSGGAGETQYF
DNA: TGTGCCAGCAGTAATAGCGGGGGGGCGGGAGAGACCCAGTACTTC

V: TRBV7-8
J: TRBJ1-6
D: NA
size: NA
CDR3: CASSLALSTGALSPLHF
DNA: TGTGCCAGCAGCTTAGCTCTATCGACAGGTGCCCTTTCACCCCTCCACTTT

V: TRBV27
J: TRBJ2-2
D: NA
size: NA
CDR3: CASRDILNTGELFF
DNA: TGTGCCAGCAGGGACATCTTGAACACCGGGGAGCTGTTTTTT

V: TRBV10-2
J: TRBJ2-7
D: NA
size: NA
CDR3: CASSAIGGNYEQYF
DNA: TGCGCCAGCAGTGCGATCGGCGGAAACTACGAGCAGTACTTC

V: TRBV4-1
J: TRBJ2-2
D: NA
size: few
CDR3: CASSQVDMGFRTGELFF
DNA: TGCGCCAGCAGCCAAGTTGATATGGGTTTTCGGACCGGGGAGCTGTTTTTT

V: TRBV19
J: TRBJ1-5
D: NA
size: NA
CDR3: CASSIQRAPNQPQHF
DNA: TGTGCCAGTAGTATTCAAAGGGCCCCCAATCAGCCCCAGCATTTT

V: TRBV27
J: TRBJ1-3
D: NA
size: few
CDR3: CASSLGPGSSGNTIYF
DNA: TGTGCCAGCAGTTTAGGCCCCGGTAGCTCTGGAAACACCATATATTTT

V: TRBV6-5
J: TRBJ1-2
D: TRBD1
size: NA
CDR3: CASSLGQGRYGYTF
DNA: TGTGCCAGCAGCCTCGGACAGGGGAGGTATGGCTACACCTTC

V: TRBV18
J: TRBJ1-2
D: TRBD1
size: NA
CDR3: CASSPRRQGAVGMDYGYTF
DNA: TGTGCCAGCTCACCACGTCGCCAGGGGGCGGTTGGGATGGACTATGGCTACACCTTC

V: TRBV7-9
J: TRBJ1-2
D: NA
size: NA
CDR3: CASSSIYGYTF
DNA: TGTGCCAGCAGCTCAATCTATGGCTACACCTTC

V: TRBV7-2
J: TRBJ1-5
D: NA
size: NA
CDR3: CASSNRRQPQHF
DNA: TGTGCCAGCAGCAATCGTCGTCAGCCCCAGCATTTT

V: TRBV30
J: TRBJ2-1
D: NA
size: NA
CDR3: CAWTRGSSNYNEQFF
DNA: TGTGCCTGGACGAGGGGCTCCAGCAACTACAATGAGCAGTTCTTC

V: TRBV6-6
J: TRBJ1-5
D: NA
size: NA
CDR3: CASSLGDNQPQHF
DNA: TGTGCCAGCAGCCTAGGGGACAATCAGCCCCAGCATTTT

V: TRBV6-6
J: TRBJ1-1
D: NA
size: NA
CDR3: CASSRGSLNTEAFF
DNA: TGTGCCAGCAGTCGGGGGTCCCTGAACACTGAAGCTTTCTTT

V: TRBV5-1
J: TRBJ1-2
D: NA
size: NA
CDR3: CASSPGTGYGYTF
DNA: TGCGCCAGCAGCCCCGGGACCGGCTATGGCTACACCTTC

V: TRBV7-8
J: TRBJ2-7
D: NA
size: NA
CDR3: CASSLGQPYEQYF
DNA: TGTGCCAGCAGCTTAGGGCAGCCCTACGAGCAGTACTTC

V: TRBV2
J: TRBJ2-7
D: NA
size: NA
CDR3: CASRAFIPVLDEQYF
DNA: TGTGCCAGCAGAGCTTTCATCCCTGTTTTGGACGAGCAGTACTTC

V: TRBV6-5
J: TRBJ2-7
D: NA
size: few
CDR3: CASSYRNGDEQYF
DNA: TGTGCCAGCAGTTACCGGAACGGGGACGAGCAGTACTTC

V: TRBV5-1
J: TRBJ2-1
D: NA
size: once
CDR3: CASSSGGNEQFF
DNA: TGCGCCAGCAGCTCAGGGGGGAATGAGCAGTTCTTC

V: TRBV5-6
J: TRBJ2-2
D: NA
size: NA
CDR3: CASSLIGGANTGELFF
DNA: TGTGCCAGCAGCCTTATAGGGGGAGCGAACACCGGGGAGCTGTTTTTT

V: TRBV19
J: TRBJ2-5
D: NA
size: NA
CDR3: CASSRGLQETQYF
DNA: TGTGCCAGTAGTAGGGGACTTCAAGAGACCCAGTACTTC

V: TRBV2
J: TRBJ2-7
D: TRBD1
size: NA
CDR3: CASSYPTGMYF
DNA: TGTGCCAGCAGTTACCCGACAGGGATGTACTTC

V: TRBV7-6
J: TRBJ2-2
D: NA
size: once
CDR3: CASSGGETYTGELFF
DNA: TGTGCCAGCAGCGGTGGGGAGACTTACACCGGGGAGCTGTTTTTT

V: TRBV27
J: TRBJ2-3
D: TRBD2
size: few
CDR3: CASSLWGTRGTDTQYF
DNA: TGTGCCAGCAGTTTATGGGGGACTAGAGGTACAGATACGCAGTATTTT

V: TRBV18
J: TRBJ1-1
D: NA
size: once
CDR3: CASSPTRVPMNTEAFF
DNA: TGTGCCAGCTCACCAACCAGGGTACCGATGAACACTGAAGCTTTCTTT

V: TRBV5-6
J: TRBJ2-1
D: TRBD1
size: NA
CDR3: CASSLDRGQGEQFF
DNA: TGTGCCAGCAGCCTCGACAGGGGGCAGGGTGAGCAGTTCTTC